A selection of T cell receptor beta chains follows, all from one sample in a study of PD-1 blockade in classical Hodgkin lymphoma. Measured with immunoSEQ multiplex PCR; TCRdb has only the in-frame clones, and not every one. This table has some 38,000 clones, less than 85% appearing once. The sequencing here drew on peripheral blood mononuclear cells (PBMCs), taken before the second cycle of nivolumab. The receptors derive from a human donor with classical Hodgkin lymphoma. The CDR3 runs from the conserved cysteine through the conserved F or W. The order of the fields is CDR3 protein, CDR3 DNA, D gene, J gene, clone size, V gene. The D gene is left open where the match is weak. Size values are once, few and many counts, or a class for expanded clones, and some rows have none.

CASSLEGQGVGEQYF,TGTGCCAGCAGCCTGGAGGGCCAGGGGGTGGGCGAGCAGTACTTC,.,TRBJ2-7,.,TRBV5-4
CASSGDRDRRNNYGYTF,TGTGCCAGCAGCGGGGACCGGGACAGGAGGAACAACTATGGCTACACCTTC,TRBD1,TRBJ1-2,.,TRBV9
CAWTGSSYNEQFF,TGTGCCTGGACTGGAAGTTCCTACAATGAGCAGTTCTTC,.,TRBJ2-1,.,TRBV30
CASSSRNDRYGYTF,TGTGCCAGCAGCTCCCGTAACGACCGCTATGGCTACACCTTC,.,TRBJ1-2,.,TRBV7-2
CASSRRDGLTDTQYF,TGTGCCAGCAGCCGACGGGACGGGCTCACAGATACGCAGTATTTT,.,TRBJ2-3,.,TRBV4-2
CASSYSDGSSYEQYF,TGTGCCAGCAGTTACTCGGACGGAAGCTCCTACGAGCAGTACTTC,.,TRBJ2-7,.,TRBV6-5
CASSKKVPQQYYGYTF,TGTGCCAGCAGCAAGAAGGTTCCACAGCAGTACTATGGCTACACCTTC,.,TRBJ1-2,.,TRBV5-6
CASSLQGQETQYF,TGTGCCAGCAGCTTACAGGGACAAGAGACCCAGTACTTC,.,TRBJ2-5,few,TRBV7-8
CASSVGQGLSYEQYF,TGTGCCAGCAGTGTGGGACAGGGTCTCTCCTACGAGCAGTACTTC,TRBD1,TRBJ2-7,.,TRBV6-5
CASSDWDSSYTQYF,TGTGCCAGCAGTGATTGGGACTCTTCTTATACGCAGTATTTT,.,TRBJ2-3,.,TRBV2
CASSERQGDEKLFF,TGTGCCAGCAGTGAAAGGCAGGGAGACGAAAAACTGTTTTTT,.,TRBJ1-4,.,TRBV6-4
CASSATLPFSGNTIYF,TGTGCCAGCAGCGCCACGTTACCCTTCTCGGGAAACACCATATATTTT,.,TRBJ1-3,once,TRBV7-9
CASTKELGFYNEQFF,TGTGCCAGTACCAAAGAACTAGGGTTTTACAATGAGCAGTTCTTC,.,TRBJ2-1,.,TRBV19
CASSPLRDTSQPQHF,TGTGCCAGCAGTCCACTCCGGGACACCAGTCAGCCCCAGCATTTT,.,TRBJ1-5,.,TRBV2
CASSQDRGAANYGYTF,TGCGCCAGCAGCCAGGACAGGGGTGCGGCTAACTATGGCTACACCTTC,TRBD1,TRBJ1-2,few,TRBV4-3
CASSPGQNTEAFF,TGTGCCAGCAGTCCCGGACAGAACACTGAAGCTTTCTTT,.,TRBJ1-1,.,TRBV6-5
CASSLDCLTGFNGNYGYTF,TGTGCCAGCAGCTTAGATTGCCTTACAGGGTTTAATGGGAACTATGGCTACACCTTC,.,TRBJ1-2,.,TRBV11-3
CARSFWTSGGAVETQYF,TGTGCCAGAAGCTTCTGGACTAGCGGGGGGGCCGTAGAGACCCAGTACTTC,TRBD2,TRBJ2-5,.,TRBV5-3
CASSGQGGTGELFF,TGTGCCAGCAGTGGACAGGGTGGCACCGGGGAGCTGTTTTTT,TRBD1,TRBJ2-2,.,TRBV2
CASSQSGRRGGTGFYEQYF,TGCGCCAGCAGTCAATCGGGGCGAAGGGGTGGGACAGGCTTCTACGAGCAGTACTTC,TRBD1,TRBJ2-7,.,TRBV23-1
CASSQTGGFEQYF,TGTGCCAGCAGCCAGACAGGGGGCTTCGAGCAGTACTTC,TRBD1,TRBJ2-7,.,TRBV5-5
CASSRQGNTEAFF,TGTGCCAGCAGCCGACAGGGGAACACTGAAGCTTTCTTT,TRBD1,TRBJ1-1,.,TRBV7-2
CASGRTGAAYGYTF,TGTGCCAGCGGACGTACGGGGGCAGCCTATGGCTACACCTTC,.,TRBJ1-2,.,TRBV7-2
CASSLAGYKETQYF,TGTGCCAGCAGCTTAGCAGGTTACAAAGAGACCCAGTACTTC,.,TRBJ2-5,.,TRBV7-9
CAISEALTKETSGGYTDTQYF,TGTGCCATCAGTGAGGCCTTGACAAAGGAAACTAGCGGGGGGTACACAGATACGCAGTATTTT,TRBD2,TRBJ2-3,.,TRBV10-3
CSARVLQGYTF,TGCAGTGCTAGAGTACTACAGGGCTACACCTTC,.,TRBJ1-2,medium-sized,TRBV20-1
CASSEGETGAISYGYTF,TGTGCCAGCAGTGAAGGGGAGACAGGGGCAATATCCTATGGCTACACCTTC,TRBD1,TRBJ1-2,.,TRBV25-1
CASSGQGSTEAFF,TGTGCCAGCAGTGGTCAGGGCAGCACTGAAGCTTTCTTT,.,TRBJ1-1,few,TRBV7-3